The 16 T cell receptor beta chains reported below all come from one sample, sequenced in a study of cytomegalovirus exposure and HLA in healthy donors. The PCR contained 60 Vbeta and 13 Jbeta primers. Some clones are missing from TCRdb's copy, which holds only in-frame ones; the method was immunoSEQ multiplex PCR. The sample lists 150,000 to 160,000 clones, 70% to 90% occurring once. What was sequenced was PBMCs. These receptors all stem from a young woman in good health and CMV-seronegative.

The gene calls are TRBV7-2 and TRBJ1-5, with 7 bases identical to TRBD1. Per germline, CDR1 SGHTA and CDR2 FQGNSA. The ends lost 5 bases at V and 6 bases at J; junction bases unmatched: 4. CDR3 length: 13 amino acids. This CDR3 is CASSPRQGQPQHF. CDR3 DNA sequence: TGTGCCAGCAGCCCTCGACAGGGTCAGCCCCAGCATTTT. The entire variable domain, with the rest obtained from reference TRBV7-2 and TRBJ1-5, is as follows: GAGVSQSPSNKVTEKGKDVELRCDPISGHTALYWYRQSLGQGLEFLIYFQGNSAPDKSGLPSDRFSAERTGGSVSTLTIQRTQQEDSAVYLCASSPRQGQPQHFGDGTRLSIL.

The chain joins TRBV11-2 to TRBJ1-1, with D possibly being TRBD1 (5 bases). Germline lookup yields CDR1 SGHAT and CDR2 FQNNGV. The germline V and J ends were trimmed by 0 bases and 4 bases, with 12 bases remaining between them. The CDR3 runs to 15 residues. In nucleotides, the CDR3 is TGTGCCAGCAGCTTAGATCTCGGGGGTCCCACTGAAGCTTTCTTT. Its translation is CASSLDLGGPTEAFF. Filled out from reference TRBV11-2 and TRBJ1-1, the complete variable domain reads EAGVAQSPRYKIIEKRQSVAFWCNPISGHATLYWYQQILGQGPKLLIQFQNNGVVDDSQLPKDRFSAERLKGVDSTLKIQPAKLEDSAVYLCASSLDLGGPTEAFFGQGTRLTVV.

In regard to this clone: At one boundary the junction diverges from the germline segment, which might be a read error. The CDR3 loop is CSSSPSSYEQYF. The CDR3 DNA is TGTTCCAGCAGCCCCTCTTCCTACGAGCAGTACTTC. The chain employs TRBV7-9 and TRBJ2-7; D unresolved. In germline, CDR1 is SEHNR, CDR2 FQNEAQ (reference sequence). The CDR3 length is 12 residues.

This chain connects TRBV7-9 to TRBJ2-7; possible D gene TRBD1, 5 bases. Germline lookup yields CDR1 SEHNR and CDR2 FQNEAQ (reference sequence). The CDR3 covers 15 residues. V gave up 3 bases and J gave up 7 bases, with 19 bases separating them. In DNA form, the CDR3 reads TGTGCCAGCAGCTTCCCCCAGGGTCCGGCGGAGGAGCAGTACTTC. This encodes CASSFPQGPAEEQYF.

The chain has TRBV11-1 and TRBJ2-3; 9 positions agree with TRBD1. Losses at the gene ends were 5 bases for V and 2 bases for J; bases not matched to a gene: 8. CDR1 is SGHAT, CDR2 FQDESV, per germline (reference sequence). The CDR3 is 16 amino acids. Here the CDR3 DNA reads TGTGCCAGCAGCCCCCCCGGACAGGGGCCCACAGATACGCAGTATTTT. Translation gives CASSPPGQGPTDTQYF. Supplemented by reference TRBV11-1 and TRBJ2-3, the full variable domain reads EAEVAQSPRYKITEKSQAVAFWCDPISGHATLYWYRQILGQGPELLVQFQDESVVDDSQLPKDRFSAERLKGVDSTLKIQPAELGDSAMYLCASSPPGQGPTDTQYFGPGTRLTVL.

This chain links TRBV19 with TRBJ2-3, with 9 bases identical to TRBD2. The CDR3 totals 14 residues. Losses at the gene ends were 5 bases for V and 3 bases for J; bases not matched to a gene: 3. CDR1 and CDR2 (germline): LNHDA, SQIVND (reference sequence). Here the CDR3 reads CASSLGLATDTQYF. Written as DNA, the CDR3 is TGTGCCAGTAGTCTCGGACTAGCGACAGATACGCAGTATTTT.

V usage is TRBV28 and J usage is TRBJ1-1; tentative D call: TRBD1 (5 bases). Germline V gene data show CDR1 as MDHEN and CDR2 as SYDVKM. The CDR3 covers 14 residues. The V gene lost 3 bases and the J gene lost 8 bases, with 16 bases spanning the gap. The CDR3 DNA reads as TGTGCCAGCAGTTTTTCAGGGAGGGGCGGGGAAGCTTTCTTT. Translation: CASSFSGRGGEAFF.

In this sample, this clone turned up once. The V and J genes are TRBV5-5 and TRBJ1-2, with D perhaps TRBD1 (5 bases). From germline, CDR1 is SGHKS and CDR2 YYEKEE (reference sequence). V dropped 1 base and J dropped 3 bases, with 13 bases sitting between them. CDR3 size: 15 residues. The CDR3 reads CASSLSIRGDYGYTF. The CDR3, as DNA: TGTGCCAGCAGCTTGTCAATTCGGGGGGACTATGGCTACACCTTC. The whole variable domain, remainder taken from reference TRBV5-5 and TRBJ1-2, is DAGVTQSPTHLIKTRGQQVTLRCSPISGHKSVSWYQQVLGQGPQFIFQYYEKEERGRGNFPDRFSARQFPNYSSELNVNALLLGDSALYLCASSLSIRGDYGYTFGSGTRLTVV.

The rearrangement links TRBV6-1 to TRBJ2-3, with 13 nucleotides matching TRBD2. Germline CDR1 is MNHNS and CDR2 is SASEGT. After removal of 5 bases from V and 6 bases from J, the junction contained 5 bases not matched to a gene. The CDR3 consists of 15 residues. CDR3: CASSRLAGGGDTQYF. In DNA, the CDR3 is TGTGCCAGCAGTAGACTAGCGGGGGGAGGGGATACGCAGTATTTT.

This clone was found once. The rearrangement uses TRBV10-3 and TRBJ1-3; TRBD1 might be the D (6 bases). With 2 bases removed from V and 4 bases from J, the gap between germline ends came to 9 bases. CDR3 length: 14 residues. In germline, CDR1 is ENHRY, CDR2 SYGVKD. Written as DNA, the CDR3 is TGTGCCATCAGTGAGGGACAGAAGGGAAACACCATATATTTT. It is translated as CAISEGQKGNTIYF.

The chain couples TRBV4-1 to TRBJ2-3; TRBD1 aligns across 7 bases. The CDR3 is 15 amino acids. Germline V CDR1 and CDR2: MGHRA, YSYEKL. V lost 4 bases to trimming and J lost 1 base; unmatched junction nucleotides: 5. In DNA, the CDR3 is TGCGCCAGCAGCCGAGGACAGGCCGGCACAGATACGCAGTATTTT. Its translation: CASSRGQAGTDTQYF.

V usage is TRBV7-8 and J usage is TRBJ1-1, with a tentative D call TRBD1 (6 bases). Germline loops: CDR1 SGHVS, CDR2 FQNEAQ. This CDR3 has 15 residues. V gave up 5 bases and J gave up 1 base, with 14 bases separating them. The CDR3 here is CASSRRTERNTEAFF. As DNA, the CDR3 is TGTGCCAGCAGCCGGCGGACAGAGAGGAACACTGAAGCTTTCTTT.

The CDR3, as DNA: TGTGCCACCAGCAGAGAGGGAGCTTGGAGCGCTGGGGAAGAGACCCAGTACTTC. Translating it yields CATSREGAWSAGEETQYF. This sequence joins TRBV15 and TRBJ2-5; tentatively, D is TRBD2 (5 bases). With 0 bases removed from V and 3 bases from J, the gap between germline ends came to 20 bases. Germline values: CDR1 LNHNV, CDR2 YYDKDF (reference sequence). The CDR3 runs to 18 residues.

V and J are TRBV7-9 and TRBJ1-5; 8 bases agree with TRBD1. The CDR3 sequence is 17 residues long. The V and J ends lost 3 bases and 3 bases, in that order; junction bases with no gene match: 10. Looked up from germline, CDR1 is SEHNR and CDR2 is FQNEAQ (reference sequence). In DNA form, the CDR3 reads TGTGCCAGCAGCTTCCAGTTTTCAGGGGGCCCCAATCAGCCCCAGCATTTT. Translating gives CASSFQFSGGPNQPQHF.

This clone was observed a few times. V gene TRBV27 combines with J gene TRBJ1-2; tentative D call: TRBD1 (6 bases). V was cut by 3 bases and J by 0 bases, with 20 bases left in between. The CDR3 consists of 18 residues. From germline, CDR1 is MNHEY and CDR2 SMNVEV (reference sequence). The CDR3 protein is CASSLTQQGRKANYGYTF. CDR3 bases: TGTGCCAGCAGTTTGACCCAACAGGGAAGAAAGGCTAACTATGGCTACACCTTC.

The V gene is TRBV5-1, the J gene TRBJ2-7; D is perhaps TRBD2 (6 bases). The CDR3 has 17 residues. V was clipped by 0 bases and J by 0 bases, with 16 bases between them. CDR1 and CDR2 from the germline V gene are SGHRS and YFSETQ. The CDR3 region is CASSLAGGAGSSYEQYF. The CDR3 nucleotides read TGCGCCAGCAGCTTGGCCGGAGGGGCGGGTAGCTCCTACGAGCAGTACTTC.